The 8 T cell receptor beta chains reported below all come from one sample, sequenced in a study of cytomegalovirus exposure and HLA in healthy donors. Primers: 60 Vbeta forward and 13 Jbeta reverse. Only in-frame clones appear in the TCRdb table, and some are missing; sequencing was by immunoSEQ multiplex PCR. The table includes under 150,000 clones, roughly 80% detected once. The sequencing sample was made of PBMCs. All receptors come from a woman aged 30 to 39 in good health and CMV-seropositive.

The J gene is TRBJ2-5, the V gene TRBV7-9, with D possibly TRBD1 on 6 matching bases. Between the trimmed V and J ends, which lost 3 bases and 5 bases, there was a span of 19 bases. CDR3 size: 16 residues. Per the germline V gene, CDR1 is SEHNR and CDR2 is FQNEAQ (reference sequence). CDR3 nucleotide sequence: TGTGCCAGCAGCTTCGGACCCCAACAGGGAAAGGAGACCCAGTACTTC. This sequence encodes CASSFGPQQGKETQYF. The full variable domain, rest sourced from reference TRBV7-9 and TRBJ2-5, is DTGVSQNPRHKITKRGQNVTFRCDPISEHNRLYWYRQTLGQGPEFLTYFQNEAQLEKSRLLSDRFSAERPKGSFSTLEIQRTEQGDSAMYLCASSFGPQQGKETQYFGPGTRLLVL.

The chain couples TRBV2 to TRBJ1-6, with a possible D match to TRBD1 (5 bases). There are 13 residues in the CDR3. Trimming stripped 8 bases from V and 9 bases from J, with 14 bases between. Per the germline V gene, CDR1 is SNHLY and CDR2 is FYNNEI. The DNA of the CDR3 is TGTGCCAGCTGCGTCGAAGGGGTTTCACCCCTCCACTTT. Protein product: CASCVEGVSPLHF.

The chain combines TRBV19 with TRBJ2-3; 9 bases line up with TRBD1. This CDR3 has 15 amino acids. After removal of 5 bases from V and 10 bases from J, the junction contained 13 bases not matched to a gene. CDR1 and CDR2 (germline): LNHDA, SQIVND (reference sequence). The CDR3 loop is CASSPGDRDSPSQYF. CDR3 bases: TGTGCCAGTAGTCCCGGGGACAGGGATTCCCCCTCGCAGTATTTT.

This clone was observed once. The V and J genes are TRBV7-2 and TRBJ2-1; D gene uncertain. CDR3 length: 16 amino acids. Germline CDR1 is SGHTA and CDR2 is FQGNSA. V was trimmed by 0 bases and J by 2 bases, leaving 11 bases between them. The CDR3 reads CASSLAGLRAYNEQFF. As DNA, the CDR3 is TGTGCCAGCAGCTTAGCGGGCCTCCGCGCCTACAATGAGCAGTTCTTC. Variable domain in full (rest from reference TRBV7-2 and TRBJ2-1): GAGVSQSPSNKVTEKGKDVELRCDPISGHTALYWYRQSLGQGLEFLIYFQGNSAPDKSGLPSDRFSAERTGGSVSTLTIQRTQQEDSAVYLCASSLAGLRAYNEQFFGPGTRLTVL.

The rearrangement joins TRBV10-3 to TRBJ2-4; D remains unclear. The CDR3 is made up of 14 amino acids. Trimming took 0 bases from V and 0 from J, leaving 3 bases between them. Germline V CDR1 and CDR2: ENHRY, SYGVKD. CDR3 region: CAISESAAKNIQYF. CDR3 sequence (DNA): TGTGCCATCAGTGAGTCGGCAGCCAAAAACATTCAGTACTTC.

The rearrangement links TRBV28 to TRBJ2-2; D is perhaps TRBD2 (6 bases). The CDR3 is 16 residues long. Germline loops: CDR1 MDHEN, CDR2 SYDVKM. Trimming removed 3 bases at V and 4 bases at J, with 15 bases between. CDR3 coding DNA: TGTGCCAGCAGTTTTTTGGGGGGTACGGTCACCGGGGAGCTGTTTTTT. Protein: CASSFLGGTVTGELFF.

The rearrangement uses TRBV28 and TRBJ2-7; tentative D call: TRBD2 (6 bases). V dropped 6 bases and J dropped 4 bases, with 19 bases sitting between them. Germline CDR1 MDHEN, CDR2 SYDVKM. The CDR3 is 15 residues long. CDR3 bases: TGTGCCAGCAGCCCCGGGGGTGGGCCGTCTTACGAGCAGTACTTC. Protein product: CASSPGGGPSYEQYF.

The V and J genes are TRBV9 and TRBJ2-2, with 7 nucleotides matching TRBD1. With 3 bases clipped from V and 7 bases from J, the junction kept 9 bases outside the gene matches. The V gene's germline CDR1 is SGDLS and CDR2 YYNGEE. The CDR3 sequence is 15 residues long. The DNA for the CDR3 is TGTGCCAGCAGCGGACTCACAGGGGTAGGCGGGGAGCTGTTTTTT. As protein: CASSGLTGVGGELFF.